This T cell receptor (beta chain) originates from a study of control samples from healthy donors and cancer patients. CDR3 size: 15 residues. Germline V gene data show CDR1 as MNHNS and CDR2 as SASEGT. J gave up 4 bases and V 2 bases, and 5 bases lay outside the gene matches. Assay used: immunoSEQ multiplex PCR; TCRdb lists only in-frame clones, some missing. The sample lists 100,000 to 130,000 clones, about 80% occurring once. This clonotype originated in a man aged 18 to 30 in good health. This rearrangement joins TRBV6-1 to TRBJ2-5, with 9 bases identical to TRBD1. The material sequenced was blood. In DNA form, the CDR3 reads TGTGCCAGCAGTGAAAACAGGGGGCAGAGAGAGACCCAGTACTTC. Its translation: CASSENRGQRETQYF.